The 3 T cell receptor beta chains given below trace back to one sample, sequenced in a study of beta chain features in type 1 diabetes. What was sequenced were expressed TCRB transcripts, since all of the isolated RNA had been reverse transcribed. Assay: immunoSEQ multiplex PCR; the TCRdb copy retains only in-frame clones and omits some. In the table there are approximately 200,000 clones, over 8.5% of which are singletons. Sequencing was carried out using naive CD4+ T cells from blood. Source of these receptors: a woman between 18 and 29 years old in good health.

This clone was seen only a few times. Here the CDR3 reads CAWSVRQGVGYTF. The CDR3 region has the DNA TGTGCCTGGAGTGTACGCCAGGGGGTAGGCTACACCTTC. The chain recombines TRBV30 with TRBJ1-2; 7 nucleotides agree with TRBD1. V lost 0 bases, J lost 8 bases, and 6 bases stayed unmatched. This CDR3 region has 13 residues. Germline V gene sequence: CDR1 GTSNPN, CDR2 SVGIG (reference sequence).

The chain joins TRBV30 to TRBJ1-6; D is unresolved. Germline loops: CDR1 GTSNPN, CDR2 SVGIG (reference sequence). This CDR3 region has 13 residues. Trimming took 4 bases from V and 1 from J, leaving 5 bases between them. This chain's CDR3 is CAWTPSYNSPLHF. For the CDR3, the DNA is TGTGCCTGGACTCCTTCCTATAATTCACCCCTCCACTTT.

V and J are TRBV5-1 and TRBJ1-1; 9 nucleotides align to TRBD1. Looked up from germline, CDR1 is SGHRS and CDR2 is YFSETQ. This CDR3 spans 16 amino acids. J gave up 5 bases and V 7 bases, and 15 bases lay outside the gene matches. The CDR3 region has the DNA TGCGCCAGCCGAAACCCTATGGGACAGGGAGGAACTGAAGCTTTCTTT. Its protein is CASRNPMGQGGTEAFF.